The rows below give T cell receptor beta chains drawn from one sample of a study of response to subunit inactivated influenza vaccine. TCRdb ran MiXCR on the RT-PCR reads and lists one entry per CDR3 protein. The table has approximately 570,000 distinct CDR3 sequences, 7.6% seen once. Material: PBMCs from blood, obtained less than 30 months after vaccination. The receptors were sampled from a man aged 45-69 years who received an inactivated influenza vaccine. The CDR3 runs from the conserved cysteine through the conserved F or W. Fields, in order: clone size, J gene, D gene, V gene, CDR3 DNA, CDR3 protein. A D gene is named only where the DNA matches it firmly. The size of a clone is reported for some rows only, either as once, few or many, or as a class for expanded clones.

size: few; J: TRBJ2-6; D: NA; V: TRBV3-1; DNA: TGTGCCAGCAGCCAAGATCGCGGATTCTCTGGGGCCAACGTCCTGACTTTC; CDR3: CASSQDRGFSGANVLTF
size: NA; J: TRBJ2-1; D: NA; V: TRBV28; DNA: TGTGCCAGCAGTTTAGGACAGCAGGGAAAGCAGTTCTTC; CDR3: CASSLGQQGKQFF
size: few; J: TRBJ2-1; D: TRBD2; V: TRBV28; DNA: TGTGCCAGCAGTCTCCAGCGGGAGGGGCTCTACAATGAGCAGTTCTTC; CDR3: CASSLQREGLYNEQFF
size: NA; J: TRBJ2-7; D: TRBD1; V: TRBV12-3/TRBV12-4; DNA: TGTGCCAGCAGTTTAGAGGTGGGACAGGCCCACTCCTACGAGCAGTACTTC; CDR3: CASSLEVGQAHSYEQYF
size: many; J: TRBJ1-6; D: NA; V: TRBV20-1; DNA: TGCAGTGCTATAGTGACCGGGGGACTCAATTCACCCCTCCACTTT; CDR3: CSAIVTGGLNSPLHF
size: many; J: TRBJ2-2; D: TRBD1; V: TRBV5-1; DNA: TGTGCCAGCAGTCCCGACAGGGGGAACACCGGGGAGCTGTTTTTT; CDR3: CASSPDRGNTGELFF
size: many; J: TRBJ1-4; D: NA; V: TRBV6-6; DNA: TGTGCCAGCCAAGGGAATGAAAAACTGTTTTTT; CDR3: CASQGNEKLFF
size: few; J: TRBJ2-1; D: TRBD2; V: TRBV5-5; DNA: TGTGCCAGCAGGGGGACTAGCGGGAGGTTGGATGAGCAGTTCTTC; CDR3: CASRGTSGRLDEQFF
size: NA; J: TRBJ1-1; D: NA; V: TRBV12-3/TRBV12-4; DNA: TGTGCCAGCAGAAGGGACATCACTGAAGCTTTCTTT; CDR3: CASRRDITEAFF
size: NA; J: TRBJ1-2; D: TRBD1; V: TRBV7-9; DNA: TGTGCCAGCAGCTCTTTTGGGCGGACAGGACAATATGGCTACACCTTC; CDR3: CASSSFGRTGQYGYTF
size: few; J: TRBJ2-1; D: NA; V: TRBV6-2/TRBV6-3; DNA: TGTGCCAGCAGTTCCTTCGGGGGCCATGAGCAGTTCTTC; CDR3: CASSSFGGHEQFF
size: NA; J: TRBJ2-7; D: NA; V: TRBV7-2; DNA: TGTGCCAGCAGCTTCTATAATGGGGACGAGCAGTACTTC; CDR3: CASSFYNGDEQYF
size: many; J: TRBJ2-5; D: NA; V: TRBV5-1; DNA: TGCGCCAGCAGCTTGCTGGTTTACGGGACCCAGTACTTC; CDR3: CASSLLVYGTQYF
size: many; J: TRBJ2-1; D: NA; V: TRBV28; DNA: TGTTCCGTTGAGGGGACCTACAATGAGCAGTTCTTC; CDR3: CSVEGTYNEQFF
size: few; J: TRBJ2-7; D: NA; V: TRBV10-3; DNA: TGTGCCATCAGTGAGTTTGGAGAGCAGTACTTC; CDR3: CAISEFGEQYF
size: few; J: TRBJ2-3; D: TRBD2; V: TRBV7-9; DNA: TGTGCCAGCAGCTTCCGATATAGCGGGACGGGTTCAGATACGCAGTATTTT; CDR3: CASSFRYSGTGSDTQYF
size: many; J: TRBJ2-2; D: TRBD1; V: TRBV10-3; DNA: TGTGCCATCAGTGAGCCGACAGGGACCGGGGAGCTGTTTTTT; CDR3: CAISEPTGTGELFF
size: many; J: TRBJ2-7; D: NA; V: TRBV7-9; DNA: TGTGCCAGCAGCCCCGTGGGGCAGCCCTACGAGCAGTACTTC; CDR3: CASSPVGQPYEQYF
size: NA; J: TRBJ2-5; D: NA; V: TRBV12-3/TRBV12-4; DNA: TGTGCCAGCAGTTCTCGATTGCTGGGTCAAGAGACCCAGTACTTC; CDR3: CASSSRLLGQETQYF
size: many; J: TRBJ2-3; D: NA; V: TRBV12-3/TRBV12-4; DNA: TGTGCCAGCAGTCCCGAGGTAGATACGCAGTATTTT; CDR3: CASSPEVDTQYF
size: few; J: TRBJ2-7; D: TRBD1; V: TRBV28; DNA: TGTGCCAGCAGACTAACTTGGACAGGGGTCCAAAACGAGCAGTACTTC; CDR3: CASRLTWTGVQNEQYF
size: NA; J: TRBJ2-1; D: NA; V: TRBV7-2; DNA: TGTGCCAGCAGCTTAGGGGGGGGCCGATACAATGAGCAGTTCTTC; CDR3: CASSLGGGRYNEQFF
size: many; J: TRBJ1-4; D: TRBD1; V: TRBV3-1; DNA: TGTGCCAGCAGCCAAGACGGGACAGGCAATGAAAAACTGTTTTTT; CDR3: CASSQDGTGNEKLFF
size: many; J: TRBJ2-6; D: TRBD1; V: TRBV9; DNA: TGTGCCAGCAGCATGGGACAGGGGATTGCTGGGGCCAACGTCCTGACTTTC; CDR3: CASSMGQGIAGANVLTF
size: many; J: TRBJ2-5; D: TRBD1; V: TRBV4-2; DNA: TGTGCCAGCAGCCAGCAAGGACAGGGCGGGGAGAGCCAGTACTTC; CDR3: CASSQQGQGGESQYF
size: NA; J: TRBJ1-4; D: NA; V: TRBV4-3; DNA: TGCGCCAGCAGCCGCCAGCTGAAATCAACTAATGAAAAACTGTTTTTT; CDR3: CASSRQLKSTNEKLFF
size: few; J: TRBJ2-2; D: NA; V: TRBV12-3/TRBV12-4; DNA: TGTGCCAGCAGTTTAGATCTGAGCACCGGGGAGCTGTTTTTT; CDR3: CASSLDLSTGELFF
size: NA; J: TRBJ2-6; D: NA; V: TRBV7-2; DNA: TGTGCCAGCAGCTTAGCGCATACGGCCAACGTCCTGACTTTC; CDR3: CASSLAHTANVLTF
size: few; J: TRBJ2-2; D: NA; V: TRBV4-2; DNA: TGTGCCAGCAGCCGGGAGTGGCAGGATAACACCGGGGAGCTGTTTTTT; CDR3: CASSREWQDNTGELFF
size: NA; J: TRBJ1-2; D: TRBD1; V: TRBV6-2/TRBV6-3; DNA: TGTGCCAGCAGTCGGGACAGGGTAAAAAGCCGCTACACCTTC; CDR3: CASSRDRVKSRYTF
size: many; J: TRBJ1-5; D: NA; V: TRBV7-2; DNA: TGTGCCAGCAGCTTAGGCTTTGGCAACCAGCCCCAGCATTTT; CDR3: CASSLGFGNQPQHF
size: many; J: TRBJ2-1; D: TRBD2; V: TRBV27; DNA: TGTGCCAGCAGTTCCCTAGCGGGACTAGCGGGAGACGATAATGAGCAGTTCTTC; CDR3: CASSSLAGLAGDDNEQFF
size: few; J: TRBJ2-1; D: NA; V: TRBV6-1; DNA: TGTGCCAGCAGTGATTTCCAGCCCGCCTACAATGAGCAGTTCTTC; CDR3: CASSDFQPAYNEQFF
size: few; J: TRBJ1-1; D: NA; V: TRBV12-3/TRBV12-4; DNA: TGTGCCAGCAGGACCAACAGGGACACTGAAGCTTTCTTT; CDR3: CASRTNRDTEAFF
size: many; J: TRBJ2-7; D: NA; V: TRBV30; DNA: TGTGCCTGGAGTTCTGCAGGGGCTCCCTACGAGCAGTACTTC; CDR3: CAWSSAGAPYEQYF
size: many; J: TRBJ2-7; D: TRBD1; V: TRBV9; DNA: TGTGCCAGCAGCGCCGGGACAGACTACGAGCAGTACTTC; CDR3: CASSAGTDYEQYF
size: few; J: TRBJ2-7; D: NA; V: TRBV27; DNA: TGTGCCAGCAGTTTAGGAGCAGGGGCGCCCTACGAGCAGTACTTC; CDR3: CASSLGAGAPYEQYF
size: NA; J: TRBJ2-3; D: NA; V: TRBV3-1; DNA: TGTGCCAGCAGCCAGGCGGACTATTACACCTCAGATACGCAGTATTTT; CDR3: CASSQADYYTSDTQYF
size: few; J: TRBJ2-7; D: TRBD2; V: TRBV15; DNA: TGTGCCACCAGCAGAGATCGCCTAGCGGGAGGCGAGCAGTACTTC; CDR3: CATSRDRLAGGEQYF
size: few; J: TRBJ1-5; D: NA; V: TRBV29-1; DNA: TGCAGCGTTGTCGGGGATAGCAATCAGCCCCAGCATTTT; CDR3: CSVVGDSNQPQHF
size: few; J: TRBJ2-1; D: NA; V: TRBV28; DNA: TGTGCCAGCAGTTCGACGGACAATGAGCAGTTCTTC; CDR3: CASSSTDNEQFF
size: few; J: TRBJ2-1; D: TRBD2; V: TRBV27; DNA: TGTGCCAGCAGTTTAGATGTAGCGGGAGGGCGCAATGAGCAGTTCTTC; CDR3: CASSLDVAGGRNEQFF
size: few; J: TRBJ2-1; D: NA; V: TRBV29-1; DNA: TGCAGCGCCCAGTACTACAATGAGCAGTTCTTC; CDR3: CSAQYYNEQFF